These 3 T cell receptor beta chains originate from one sample sequenced in a study of cytomegalovirus exposure and HLA in healthy donors. Use of 60 Vbeta and 13 Jbeta primers characterized the PCR. Clones were sequenced by immunoSEQ multiplex PCR, and TCRdb holds only the in-frame ones, with some missing. The sample has around 130,000 clones, over 75% seen once. Material for sequencing was PBMCs. These receptor sequences come from a woman aged 18-29 years in good health and CMV-seronegative.

The chain employs TRBV12-5 and TRBJ1-1; 8 bases match TRBD1. The germline V gene has CDR1 LGHNT and CDR2 FRNRAP. The CDR3 has 15 amino acids. V was pared by 5 bases and J by 5 bases, with 10 bases of the junction left unmatched. In DNA, the CDR3 is TGTGCTAGTGGTGCCTTCAGGGGGCCGGGGACTGAAGCTTTCTTT. It encodes CASGAFRGPGTEAFF.

J is TRBJ1-4 and V is TRBV18; 9 bases align to TRBD1. Losses at the gene ends were 3 bases for V and 8 bases for J; bases not matched to a gene: 10. Germline loops: CDR1 KGHSH, CDR2 LQKENI. This CDR3 comprises 16 residues. The CDR3 loop reads CASSPPSTGGSEKLFF. The CDR3 DNA follows: TGTGCCAGCTCACCCCCGTCGACAGGGGGATCGGAAAAACTGTTTTTT.

The chain recombines TRBV28 with TRBJ1-1; 8 bases align to TRBD1. The V gene's germline CDR1 is MDHEN and CDR2 SYDVKM. This CDR3 region has 13 residues. V gave up 2 bases and J gave up 4 bases; unmatched junction bases: 0. CDR3 amino acids: CASSLDRGTEAFF. The CDR3, as DNA: TGTGCCAGCAGTTTAGACAGGGGCACTGAAGCTTTCTTT.